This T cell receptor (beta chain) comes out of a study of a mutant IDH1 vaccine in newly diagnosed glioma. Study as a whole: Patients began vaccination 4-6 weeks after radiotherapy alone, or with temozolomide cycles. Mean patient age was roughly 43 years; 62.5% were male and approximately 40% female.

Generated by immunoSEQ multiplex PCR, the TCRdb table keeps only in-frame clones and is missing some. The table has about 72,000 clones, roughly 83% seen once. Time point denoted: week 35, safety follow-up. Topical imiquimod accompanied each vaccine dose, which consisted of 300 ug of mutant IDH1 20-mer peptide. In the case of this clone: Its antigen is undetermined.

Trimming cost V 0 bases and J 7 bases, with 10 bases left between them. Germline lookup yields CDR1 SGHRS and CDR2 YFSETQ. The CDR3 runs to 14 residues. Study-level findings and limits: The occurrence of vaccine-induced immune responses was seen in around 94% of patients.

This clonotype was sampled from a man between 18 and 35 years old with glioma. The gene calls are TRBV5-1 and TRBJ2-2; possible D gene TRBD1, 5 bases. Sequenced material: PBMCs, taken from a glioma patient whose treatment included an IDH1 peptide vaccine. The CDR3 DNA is TGCGCCAGCAGCTTGGCCGTAGGGGTCGGGGAGCTGTTTTTT. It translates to CASSLAVGVGELFF.